A single sample gave rise to the 7 T cell receptor beta chains below, sequenced in a study of T cell responses to AZD1222 COVID-19 vaccine. The assay was immunoSEQ multiplex PCR, and TCRdb's table has in-frame clones only and misses some. The data contain 100,000 to 150,000 clones, roughly 94% of them seen just once; the ten biggest clones take up roughly 7%. The sample consisted of peripheral blood, taken on day 0 of AZD1222 vaccination. These receptors were obtained from an adult in good health.

The chain links TRBV28 to TRBJ1-2; 11 nucleotides match TRBD1. This CDR3 region has 14 residues. V dropped 3 bases and J dropped 7; count of bases not matched to a gene: 4. Germline lookup yields CDR1 MDHEN and CDR2 SYDVKM. CDR3 DNA sequence: TGTGCCAGCAGTTTCCGGGACAGGGGGAGTGGCTACACCTTC. It is translated as CASSFRDRGSGYTF.

V is TRBV30 and J is TRBJ2-3; D unclear. Germline V gene sequence: CDR1 GTSNPN, CDR2 SVGIG (reference sequence). The V end lost 0 bases, the J end lost 6 bases, and 13 bases lay between the germline ends. The CDR3 extends over 14 amino acids. The CDR3 sequence: CAWSVGRWLDTQYF. CDR3 DNA: TGTGCCTGGAGTGTCGGCAGGTGGTTGGATACGCAGTATTTT.

This chain links TRBV27 with TRBJ2-7, with 7 bases matching TRBD1. J was trimmed by 2 bases and V by 2 bases; bases with no gene match: 3. The CDR3 totals 14 residues. Germline V gives CDR1 MNHEY, CDR2 SMNVEV (reference sequence). CDR3 nucleotides: TGTGCCAGCAGTTTAGGGACAGCGGCCTACGAGCAGTACTTC. This gives the protein CASSLGTAAYEQYF.

J is TRBJ2-7 and V is TRBV28; 7 bases map to TRBD1. The CDR3 covers 14 residues. The J segment lost 4 bases and the V segment lost 5 bases, leaving 8 bases of the junction unmatched. Per the germline V gene, CDR1 is MDHEN and CDR2 is SYDVKM. CDR3 loop: CASSLPGQQYEQYF. The CDR3 coding sequence is TGTGCCAGCAGTCTACCGGGACAGCAATACGAGCAGTACTTC.

The gene calls are TRBV9 and TRBJ1-2, with TRBD1 matching 10 bases. The CDR3 spans 15 residues. J was trimmed by 2 bases and V by 0 bases; bases with no gene match: 1. Looked up from germline, CDR1 is SGDLS and CDR2 is YYNGEE. CDR3 bases: TGTGCCAGCAGCGTAGAGGGACAGGGGAACTATGGCTACACCTTC. Residues: CASSVEGQGNYGYTF.

This rearrangement joins TRBV18 to TRBJ2-3, with D uncertain. Per germline, CDR1 KGHSH and CDR2 LQKENI. The CDR3 spans 13 residues. The V end was cut by 1 base, the J end by 4 bases, with 6 bases between. In DNA form, the CDR3 reads TGTGCCAGCTCACCACGAACAGCAGATACGCAGTATTTT. Residues: CASSPRTADTQYF.

The genes are TRBV18 and TRBJ2-1; D gene ambiguous. The CDR3 runs to 14 residues. Trimming pared 1 base from V and 1 base from J, leaving 5 bases between. Germline V gene data show CDR1 as KGHSH and CDR2 as LQKENI. The CDR3 is CASSPRKSYNEQFF. Here the CDR3 DNA reads TGTGCCAGCTCACCACGCAAGTCCTACAATGAGCAGTTCTTC.